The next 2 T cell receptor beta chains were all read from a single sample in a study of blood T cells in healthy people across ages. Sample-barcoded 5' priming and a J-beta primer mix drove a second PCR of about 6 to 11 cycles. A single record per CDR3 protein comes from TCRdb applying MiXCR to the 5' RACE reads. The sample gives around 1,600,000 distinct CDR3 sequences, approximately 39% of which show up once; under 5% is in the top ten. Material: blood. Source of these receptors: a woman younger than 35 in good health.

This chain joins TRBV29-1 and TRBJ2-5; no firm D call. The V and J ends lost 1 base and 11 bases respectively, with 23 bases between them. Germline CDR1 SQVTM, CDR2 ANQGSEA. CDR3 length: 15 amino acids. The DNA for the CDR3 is TGCAGCGTTGAAGCGTCTACCCTTTTGTTACAGCAGCAGTACTTC. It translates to CSVEASTLLLQQQYF.

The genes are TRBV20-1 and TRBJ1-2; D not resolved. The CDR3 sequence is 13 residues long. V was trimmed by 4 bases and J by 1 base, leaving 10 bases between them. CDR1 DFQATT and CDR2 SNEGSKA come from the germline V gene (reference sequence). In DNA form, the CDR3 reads TGCAGTGCTATCCCCCACAGTAACTATGGCTACACCTTC. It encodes CSAIPHSNYGYTF.